These 18 T cell receptor beta chains originate from one sample sequenced in a study of blood T cell repertoires in COVID-19. Repertoires were generated with immunoSEQ multiplex PCR, while TCRdb's copy carries only in-frame clones and drops some. Of roughly 100,000 clones in the sample, over 65% are singletons; the top ten hold around 4.5%. Sequenced material: peripheral blood. Receptors were obtained from a human donor in a cohort sampled during active COVID-19.

J is TRBJ2-5 and V is TRBV4-3; no reliable D call. The germline CDR1 and CDR2 sequences are LGHNA and YSLEER. Trimming took off 0 bases at V and 4 bases at J, with 6 bases between the two ends. The CDR3 length is 13 residues. CDR3 nucleotides: TGCGCCAGCAGCCAAGAAGCTGGAGAGACCCAGTACTTC. Translated, it gives CASSQEAGETQYF.

This chain connects TRBV11-3 to TRBJ2-1, with TRBD2 as a possible D gene (6 bases). CDR3 length equals 14 residues. Trimming shortened V by 3 bases and J by 7 bases, and 13 bases separated the two germline ends. Germline CDR1 SGHNT, CDR2 YENEEA. CDR3 nucleotide sequence: TGTGCCAGCAGCTTTAAGGGCGGGGTAAATGAGCAGTTCTTC. Translation gives CASSFKGGVNEQFF.

V and J are TRBV11-3 and TRBJ2-7; weak D call: TRBD2 (5 bases). V lost 5 bases to trimming and J lost 5 bases, with 10 bases between them. This CDR3 is 12 amino acids long. The V gene's germline CDR1 is SGHNT and CDR2 YENEEA. CDR3 sequence reads: CASSLTGDEQYF. The DNA of the CDR3 is TGTGCCAGCAGCCTAACCGGGGACGAGCAGTACTTC.

The chain uses TRBV7-9 and TRBJ2-1; no clear D gene. Germline CDR1 SEHNR, CDR2 FQNEAQ (reference sequence). The CDR3 sequence is 16 residues long. With 1 base removed from V and 0 bases from J, the gap between germline ends came to 10 bases. The CDR3 spells CASSLVETLSYNEQFF. CDR3 sequence (DNA): TGTGCCAGCAGCTTAGTAGAAACCCTCTCCTACAATGAGCAGTTCTTC.

V gene TRBV28 combines with J gene TRBJ2-2, with D perhaps TRBD1 (6 bases). The germline gives CDR1 MDHEN, CDR2 SYDVKM. The CDR3 covers 14 residues. V gave up 4 bases and J gave up 3 bases, with 9 bases separating them. The CDR3, as DNA: TGTGCCAGCAGTTGGGCAGGGGACACCGGGGAGCTGTTTTTT. Translated: CASSWAGDTGELFF.

V gene TRBV2 combines with J gene TRBJ1-2; D remains ambiguous. Trimming stripped 5 bases from V and 11 bases from J, with 18 bases between. Germline V gene sequence: CDR1 SNHLY, CDR2 FYNNEI. CDR3 length equals 13 residues. As DNA, the CDR3 is TGTGCCAGCAGTCCCCGCGGGCCAGTTTCGTACACCTTC. Translating gives CASSPRGPVSYTF. Full variable domain (missing parts from reference TRBV2 and TRBJ1-2): EPEVTQTPSHQVTQMGQEVILRCVPISNHLYFYWYRQILGQKVEFLVSFYNNEISEKSEIFDDQFSVERPDGSNFTLKIRSTKLEDSAMYFCASSPRGPVSYTFGSGTRLTVV.

This chain joins TRBV4-3 and TRBJ2-6, with D possibly matching TRBD2 (6 bases). Looked up from germline, CDR1 is LGHNA and CDR2 is YSLEER. V was shortened by 2 bases and J by 2 bases, with 7 bases between the two germline ends. The CDR3 totals 15 residues. CDR3 in DNA: TGCGCCAGCAGCCAATGGGGGGCTGGGGCCAACGTCCTGACTTTC. Its protein product is CASSQWGAGANVLTF.

The CDR3 loop reads CASSQGTASPYGYTF. The DNA of the CDR3 is TGTGCCAGCAGCCAAGGGACAGCTTCCCCCTATGGCTACACCTTC. The gene calls are TRBV4-2 and TRBJ1-2, with a possible D match to TRBD1 (6 bases). CDR1 is LGHNA, CDR2 YNFKEQ, per germline. The CDR3 consists of 15 residues. With 1 base removed from V and 4 bases from J, the gap between germline ends came to 13 bases.

This chain's CDR3 is CASSLGTGSDEQYF. The CDR3 nucleotides read TGTGCCAGCAGCTTGGGTACAGGGAGCGACGAGCAGTACTTC. V usage is TRBV5-4 and J usage is TRBJ2-7; maybe TRBD1 (6 bases). This CDR3 spans 14 amino acids. The germline V and J ends were trimmed by 0 bases and 5 bases, with 12 bases remaining between them. Germline V CDR1 and CDR2: SGHNT, YYREEE (reference sequence).

The chain uses TRBV25-1 and TRBJ2-3; TRBD2 aligns across 10 bases. The junction had 12 bases not matched to a gene; V was cut back by 11 bases and J by 7 bases. The CDR3 runs 14 residues. Germline CDR1 reads MGHDK; CDR2 reads SYGVNS. The CDR3 coding sequence is TGTGCCGTGGGGGCAGCGGGGGGGCCCCATACGCAGTATTTT. It codes for CAVGAAGGPHTQYF.

This rearrangement joins TRBV7-9 to TRBJ2-1, with a weak D call TRBD2 (5 bases). The length of the CDR3 is 13 residues. Germline CDR1 and CDR2: SEHNR and FQNEAQ (reference sequence). With 0 bases removed from V and 6 bases from J, the gap between germline ends came to 6 bases. The CDR3 bases are TGTGCCAGCAGCTTAGCGACTATCAATGAGCAGTTCTTC. Translated: CASSLATINEQFF.

The V call is TRBV7-9, the J call TRBJ2-5; 7 nucleotides align to TRBD2. CDR1 is SEHNR, CDR2 FQNEAQ, per germline (reference sequence). CDR3 length: 14 residues. With 8 bases clipped from V and 5 bases from J, the junction kept 11 bases outside the gene matches. CDR3 nucleotide sequence: TGTGCCAGCCTCACGGCAGGGAGGGGCGAGACCCAGTACTTC. Its translation: CASLTAGRGETQYF.

The chain couples TRBV11-3 to TRBJ2-3; a possible D gene is TRBD1 (7 bases). The germline V gene has CDR1 SGHNT and CDR2 YENEEA. The ends were cut back, 4 bases at V and 7 bases at J, with 18 bases in the middle. The CDR3 is 15 amino acids. CDR3 residues: CASSSLWTGGNTQYF. The CDR3 nucleotides read TGTGCCAGCAGCTCCCTTTGGACAGGCGGGAATACGCAGTATTTT.

The chain employs TRBV7-8 and TRBJ2-7; weak D call: TRBD1 (5 bases). The V gene's germline CDR1 is SGHVS and CDR2 FQNEAQ. The CDR3 has 14 residues. The V end lost 0 bases, the J end lost 1 base, and 7 bases lay between the germline ends. The DNA for the CDR3 is TGTGCCAGCAGCTTAGCGGCAGGGTCCTACGAGCAGTACTTC. As protein: CASSLAAGSYEQYF. Complete variable domain (other parts from reference TRBV7-8 and TRBJ2-7): GAGVSQSPRYKVAKRGQDVALRCDPISGHVSLFWYQQALGQGPEFLTYFQNEAQLDKSGLPSDRFFAERPEGSVSTLKIQRTQQEDSAVYLCASSLAAGSYEQYFGPGTRLTVT.

The V and J genes are TRBV5-5 and TRBJ2-3; TRBD1 might be the D (5 bases). Trimming stripped 3 bases from V and 3 bases from J, with 11 bases between. CDR1 and CDR2 (germline): SGHKS, YYEKEE (reference sequence). The CDR3 is 14 amino acids. CDR3 loop: CASSWAAGTDTQYF. As DNA, the CDR3 is TGTGCCAGCAGCTGGGCAGCAGGGACAGATACGCAGTATTTT.

This chain joins TRBV28 and TRBJ2-1; 7 bases agree with TRBD1. Germline CDR1 and CDR2: MDHEN and SYDVKM. J gave up 6 bases and V 3 bases, and 8 bases lay outside the gene matches. This CDR3 spans 15 amino acids. CDR3: CASSFFGQASNEQFF. The CDR3 DNA sequence: TGTGCCAGCAGTTTTTTTGGACAGGCCAGCAATGAGCAGTTCTTC.

This clone was counted a single time. The chain joins TRBV15 to TRBJ1-1, with D perhaps TRBD1 (6 bases). The CDR3 covers 14 residues. Germline lookup yields CDR1 LNHNV and CDR2 YYDKDF (reference sequence). The V gene lost 1 base and the J gene lost 7 bases, with 13 bases spanning the gap. The CDR3, as DNA: TGTGCCACCAGCAGAGCCAAGGGGGTGATTGAAGCTTTCTTT. It translates to CATSRAKGVIEAFF.

The chain joins TRBV10-1 to TRBJ2-4; D is unclear. Germline CDR1 and CDR2: WNHNN and SYGVQD (reference sequence). V shed 9 bases and J shed 1 base, with 13 bases lying between them. CDR3 length equals 14 residues. CDR3 loop: CARPLTLAKNIQYF. The CDR3 DNA sequence: TGCGCCAGGCCTCTAACGCTGGCCAAAAACATTCAGTACTTC.